Sequencing of this T cell receptor beta chain was carried out in a study of vaccination and CD4 T cells after COVID-19. Turning to the study itself: The authors used overlapping spike peptides from SARS-CoV-2, HCoV-NL63, HCoV-OC43 and HCoV-229E to stimulate cells. A CEFX pool, an HIV-1 Nef pool, or no peptide went to control cultures.

A remark on this clonotype: Antigen: not known.

Sequencing of DNA taken from cultured CD4+ T cells relied on the Oncomine TCR Beta short-read assay. Genomic DNA from cultured CD4+ T cells was extracted. TCRdb processed the PCR reads anew with MiXCR; each CDR3 protein has one entry. The profile shows some 18,000 distinct CDR3 sequences, around 60% of them singletons. The CDR3 has 14 residues. Germline V gene lookup returns CDR1 LNHDA and CDR2 SQIVND (reference sequence). Trimming left V 3 bases short and J 4 bases short, with 12 bases between. Treatment in this sample: roughly 11-day PBMC culture with coronavirus spike peptide pools or control peptides (ViraFEST assay). The positive PCR dates, which preceded the US Alpha, Beta and Delta variants, fell between March and December 2020.

The rearrangement uses TRBV19 and TRBJ1-2; D unclear. The source was CD4+ T cells from blood, cultured in vitro, collected before SARS-CoV-2 vaccination. The sequence derives from a human donor who had recovered from COVID-19. In DNA form, the CDR3 reads TGTGCCAGTAGTATCAGTGGCAGGTCCTATGGCTACACCTTC. Its translation is CASSISGRSYGYTF.